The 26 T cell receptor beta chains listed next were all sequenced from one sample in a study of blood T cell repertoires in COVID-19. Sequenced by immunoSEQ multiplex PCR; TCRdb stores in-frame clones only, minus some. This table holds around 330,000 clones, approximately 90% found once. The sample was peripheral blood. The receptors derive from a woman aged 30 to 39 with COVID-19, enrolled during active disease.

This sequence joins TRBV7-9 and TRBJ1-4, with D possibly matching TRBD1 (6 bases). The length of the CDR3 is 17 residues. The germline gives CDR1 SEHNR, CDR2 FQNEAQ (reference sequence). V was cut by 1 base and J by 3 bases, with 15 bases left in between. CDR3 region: CASSLESHRDANEKLFF. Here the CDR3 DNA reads TGTGCCAGCAGCTTAGAAAGCCACAGGGATGCTAATGAAAAACTGTTTTTT.

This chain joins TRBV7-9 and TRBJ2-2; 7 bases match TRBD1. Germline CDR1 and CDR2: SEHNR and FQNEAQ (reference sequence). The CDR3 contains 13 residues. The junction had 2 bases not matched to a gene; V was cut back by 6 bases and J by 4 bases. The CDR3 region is CASSRTGTGELFF. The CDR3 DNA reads TGTGCCAGCAGTCGGACAGGCACCGGGGAGCTGTTTTTT.

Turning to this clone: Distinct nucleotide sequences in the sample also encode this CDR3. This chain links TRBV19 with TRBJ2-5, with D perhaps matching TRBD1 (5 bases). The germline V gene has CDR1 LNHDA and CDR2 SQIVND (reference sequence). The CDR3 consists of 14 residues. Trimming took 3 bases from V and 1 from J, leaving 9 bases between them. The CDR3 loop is CASSIGDSQETQYF. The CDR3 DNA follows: TGTGCCAGTAGTATCGGTGACAGCCAAGAGACCCAGTACTTC.

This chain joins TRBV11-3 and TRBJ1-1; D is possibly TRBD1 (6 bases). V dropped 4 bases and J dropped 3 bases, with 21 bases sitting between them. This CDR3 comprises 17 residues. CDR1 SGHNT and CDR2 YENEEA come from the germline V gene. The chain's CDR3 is CASSYPGADLRDTEAFF. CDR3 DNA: TGTGCCAGCAGCTACCCAGGGGCCGATCTACGAGACACTGAAGCTTTCTTT. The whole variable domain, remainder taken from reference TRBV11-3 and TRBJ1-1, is EAGVVQSPRYKIIEKKQPVAFWCNPISGHNTLYWYLQNLGQGPELLIRYENEEAVDDSQLPKDRFSAERLKGVDSTLKIQPAELGDSAVYLCASSYPGADLRDTEAFFGQGTRLTVV.

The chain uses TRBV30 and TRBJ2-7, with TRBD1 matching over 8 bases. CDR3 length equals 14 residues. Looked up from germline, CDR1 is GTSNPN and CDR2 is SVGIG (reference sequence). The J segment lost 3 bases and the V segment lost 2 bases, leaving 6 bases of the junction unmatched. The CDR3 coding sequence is TGTGCCTGGAGTACCGGACAGGGAAACTACGAGCAGTACTTC. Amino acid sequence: CAWSTGQGNYEQYF.

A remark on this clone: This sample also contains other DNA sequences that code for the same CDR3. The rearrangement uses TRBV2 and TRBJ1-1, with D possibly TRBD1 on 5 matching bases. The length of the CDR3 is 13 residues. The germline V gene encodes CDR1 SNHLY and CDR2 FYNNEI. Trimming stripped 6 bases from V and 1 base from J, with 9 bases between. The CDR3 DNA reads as TGTGCCAGCAGCGCAGGGCCGAACACTGAAGCTTTCTTT. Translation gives CASSAGPNTEAFF.

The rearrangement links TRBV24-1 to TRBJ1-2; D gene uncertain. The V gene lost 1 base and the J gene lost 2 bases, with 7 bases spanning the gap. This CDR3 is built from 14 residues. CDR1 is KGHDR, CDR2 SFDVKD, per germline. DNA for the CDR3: TGTGCCACCAGTGATTTTGGGCAGAACTATGGCTACACCTTC. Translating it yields CATSDFGQNYGYTF.

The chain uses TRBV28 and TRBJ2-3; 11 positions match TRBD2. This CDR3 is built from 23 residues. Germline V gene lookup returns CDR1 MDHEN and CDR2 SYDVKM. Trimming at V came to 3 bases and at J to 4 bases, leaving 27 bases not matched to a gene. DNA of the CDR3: TGTGCCAGCAGTTTCCCCCTCGTAGCCCTAGCGGGGGGCTCCCAGTCTGGGTCAGATACGCAGTATTTT. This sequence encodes CASSFPLVALAGGSQSGSDTQYF.

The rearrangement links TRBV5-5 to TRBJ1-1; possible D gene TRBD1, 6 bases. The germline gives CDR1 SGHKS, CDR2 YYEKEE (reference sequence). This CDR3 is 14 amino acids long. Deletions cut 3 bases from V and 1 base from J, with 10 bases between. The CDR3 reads CASSSPDRNTEAFF. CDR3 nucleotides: TGTGCCAGCAGCTCTCCGGACAGGAACACTGAAGCTTTCTTT.

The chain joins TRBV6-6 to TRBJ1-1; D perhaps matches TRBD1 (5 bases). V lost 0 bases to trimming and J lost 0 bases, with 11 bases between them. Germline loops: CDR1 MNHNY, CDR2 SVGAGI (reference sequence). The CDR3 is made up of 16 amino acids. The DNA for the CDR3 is TGTGCCAGCAGTTACTCGGGGCAACAAATGAACACTGAAGCTTTCTTT. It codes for CASSYSGQQMNTEAFF.

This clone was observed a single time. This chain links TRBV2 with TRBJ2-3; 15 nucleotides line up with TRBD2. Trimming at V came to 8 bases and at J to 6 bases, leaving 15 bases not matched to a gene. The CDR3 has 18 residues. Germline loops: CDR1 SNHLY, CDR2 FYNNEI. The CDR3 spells CASSGGLAGGRLGDTQYF. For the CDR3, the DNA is TGTGCCAGCTCCGGGGGACTAGCGGGGGGCCGGTTAGGTGATACGCAGTATTTT.

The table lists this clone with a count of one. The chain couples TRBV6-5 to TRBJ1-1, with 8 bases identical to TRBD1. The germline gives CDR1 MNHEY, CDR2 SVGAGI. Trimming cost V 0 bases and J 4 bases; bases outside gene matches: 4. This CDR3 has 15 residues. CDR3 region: CASSYSRTGSTEAFF. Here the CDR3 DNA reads TGTGCCAGCAGTTACTCGCGGACAGGGAGCACTGAAGCTTTCTTT.

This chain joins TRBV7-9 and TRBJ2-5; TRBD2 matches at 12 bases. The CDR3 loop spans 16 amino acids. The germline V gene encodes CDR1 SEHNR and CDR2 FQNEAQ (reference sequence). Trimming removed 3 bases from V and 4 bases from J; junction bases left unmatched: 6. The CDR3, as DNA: TGTGCCAGCAGCTTTGATGCGGGACTAGCGGGAGAGACCCAGTACTTC. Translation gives CASSFDAGLAGETQYF.

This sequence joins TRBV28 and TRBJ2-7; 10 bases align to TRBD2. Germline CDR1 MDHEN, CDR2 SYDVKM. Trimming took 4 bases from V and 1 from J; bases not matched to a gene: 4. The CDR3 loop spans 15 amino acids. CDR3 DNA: TGTGCCAGCAGTTCTTGGACTAGCGGATCCTACGAGCAGTACGTC. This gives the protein CASSSWTSGSYEQYV.

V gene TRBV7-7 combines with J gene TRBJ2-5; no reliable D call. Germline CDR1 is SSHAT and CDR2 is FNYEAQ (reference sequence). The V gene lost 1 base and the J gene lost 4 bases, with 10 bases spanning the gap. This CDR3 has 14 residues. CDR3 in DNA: TGTGCCAGCAGCTTAGGGGTCCGCGGAGAGACCCAGTACTTC. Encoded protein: CASSLGVRGETQYF.

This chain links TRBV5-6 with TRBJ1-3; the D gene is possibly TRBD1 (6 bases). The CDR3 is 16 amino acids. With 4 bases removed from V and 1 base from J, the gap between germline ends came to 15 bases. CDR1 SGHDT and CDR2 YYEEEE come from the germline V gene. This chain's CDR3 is CASSPELGASGNTIYF. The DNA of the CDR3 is TGTGCCAGCAGCCCCGAACTGGGGGCGTCTGGAAACACCATATATTTT.

This CDR3 reads CASSYRDGTMNTEAFF. The CDR3 nucleotides read TGTGCCAGCAGTTATAGGGACGGGACTATGAACACTGAAGCTTTCTTT. V usage is TRBV6-5 and J usage is TRBJ1-1; D is possibly TRBD1 (5 bases). Germline V CDR1 and CDR2: MNHEY, SVGAGI. V lost 3 bases, J lost 0 bases, and 14 bases lay in between. The CDR3 runs to 16 residues.

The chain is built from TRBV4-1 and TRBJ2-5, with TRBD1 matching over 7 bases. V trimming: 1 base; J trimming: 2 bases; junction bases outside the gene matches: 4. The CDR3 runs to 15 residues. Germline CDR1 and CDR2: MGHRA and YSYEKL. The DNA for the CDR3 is TGCGCCAGCAGCCAAGGACAGGGTTGGCAAGAGACCCAGTACTTC. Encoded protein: CASSQGQGWQETQYF.

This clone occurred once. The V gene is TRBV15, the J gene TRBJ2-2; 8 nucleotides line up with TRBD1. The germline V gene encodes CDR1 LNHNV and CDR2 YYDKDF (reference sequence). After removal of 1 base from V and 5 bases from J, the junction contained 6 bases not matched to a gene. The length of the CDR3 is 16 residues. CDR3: CATSRVGQVRTGELFF. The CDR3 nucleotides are TGTGCCACCAGCAGAGTGGGACAGGTGCGAACCGGGGAGCTGTTTTTT.

The DNA for the CDR3 is TGCGCCAGCAGCTTGGTTTCAAGCGGGGGGGCCGGGCAGTTCTTC. This sequence encodes CASSLVSSGGAGQFF. The rearrangement links TRBV5-1 to TRBJ2-1, with 10 bases identical to TRBD2. CDR1 and CDR2 from the germline V gene are SGHRS and YFSETQ. The length of the CDR3 is 15 residues. V lost 0 bases, J lost 12 bases, and 9 bases stayed unmatched. The variable domain in full, with the rest retrieved from reference TRBV5-1 and TRBJ2-1, is KAGVTQTPRYLIKTRGQQVTLSCSPISGHRSVSWYQQTPGQGLQFLFEYFSETQRNKGNFPGRFSGRQFSNSRSEMNVSTLELGDSALYLCASSLVSSGGAGQFFGPGTRLTVL.

The CDR3 nucleotides are TGTGCCAGCAGTGAAAACCGCGGAAATGAGCAGTTCTTC. It translates to CASSENRGNEQFF. The chain has TRBV2 and TRBJ2-1; D gene unclear. The V end lost 2 bases, the J end lost 7 bases, and 9 bases lay between the germline ends. Germline loops: CDR1 SNHLY, CDR2 FYNNEI. This CDR3 has 13 amino acids.

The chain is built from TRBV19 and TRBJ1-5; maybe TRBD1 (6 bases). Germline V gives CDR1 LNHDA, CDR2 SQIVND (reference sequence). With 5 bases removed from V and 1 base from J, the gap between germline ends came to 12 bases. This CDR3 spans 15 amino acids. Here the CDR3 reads CASSWGRRSNQPQHF. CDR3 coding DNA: TGTGCCAGTAGTTGGGGGCGGAGGAGCAATCAGCCCCAGCATTTT.

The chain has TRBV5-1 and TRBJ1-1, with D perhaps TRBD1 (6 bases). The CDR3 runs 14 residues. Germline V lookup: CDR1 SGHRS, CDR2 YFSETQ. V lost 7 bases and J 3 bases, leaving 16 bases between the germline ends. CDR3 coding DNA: TGCGCCAGCTATACCGGGACAACGGACACTGAAGCTTTCTTT. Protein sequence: CASYTGTTDTEAFF.

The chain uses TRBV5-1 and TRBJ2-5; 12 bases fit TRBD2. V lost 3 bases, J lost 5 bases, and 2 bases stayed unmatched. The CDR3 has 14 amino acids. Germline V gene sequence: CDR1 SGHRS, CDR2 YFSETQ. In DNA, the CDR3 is TGCGCCAGCAGCTCTACTAGCGGGGGGGAGACCCAGTACTTC. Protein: CASSSTSGGETQYF. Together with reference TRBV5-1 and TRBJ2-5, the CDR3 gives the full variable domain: KAGVTQTPRYLIKTRGQQVTLSCSPISGHRSVSWYQQTPGQGLQFLFEYFSETQRNKGNFPGRFSGRQFSNSRSEMNVSTLELGDSALYLCASSSTSGGETQYFGPGTRLLVL.

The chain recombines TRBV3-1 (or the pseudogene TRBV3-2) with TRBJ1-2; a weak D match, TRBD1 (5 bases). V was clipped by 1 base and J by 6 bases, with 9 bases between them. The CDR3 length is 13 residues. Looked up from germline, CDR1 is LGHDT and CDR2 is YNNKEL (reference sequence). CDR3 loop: CASSQAGADGYTF. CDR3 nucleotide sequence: TGTGCCAGCAGCCAAGCTGGGGCCGATGGCTACACCTTC.

The CDR3 here is CASSGQRTGYFREKLFF. DNA for the CDR3: TGTGCCAGCAGTGGACAACGGACAGGGTATTTTCGAGAAAAACTGTTTTTT. This rearrangement joins TRBV25-1 to TRBJ1-4; 8 nucleotides agree with TRBD1. The CDR3 has 17 residues. Germline-derived CDR1 and CDR2 are MGHDK and SYGVNS. The V gene end was trimmed by 4 bases and the J gene end by 8 bases; junction bases not matched to a gene: 15.